Reported below is one T cell receptor (beta chain). Its target antigen remains unknown. Base qualities are missing; no much larger clone stands one base away. The cohort was made up of several hundred healthy bone marrow donors. Cohort members were all nominally healthy when sampled, although unrecorded immune exposures were likely present. The donor tested CMV seronegative and was one of the 352 seronegative cohort members. A peripheral blood sample was provided by each donor, and peripheral blood mononuclear cells were used for TCR beta sequencing. Genomic DNA extraction from the blood cell samples was performed with the Qiagen DNeasy Blood Extraction Kit. Counted from cysteine to phenylalanine, this CDR3 has 16 amino acids. The retained sequence is limited to the CDR3, 48 bases, with the frame set at the first base. V has 1 base trimmed and J has 4 bases trimmed; junction bases matching no gene number 8. The germline V gene yields LGHNA for CDR1 and YNFKEQ for CDR2.

This entry is derived from a study of cytomegalovirus exposure and HLA in healthy donors (TCRdb year 2017). Some background on the complete study: According to an earlier analysis of 450 to 650 of the donors, about 179 million T cells yielded some 120 million unique TCR beta sequences and roughly 280 Gb of sequence data. All discovery cohort repertoires had been generated using a single sequencing platform. Rather than using new phenotypic data, the later analysis identified candidate immune exposures from TCR beta sequences and from how often those sequences occurred across donors. To study patterns of TCR occurrence, a later analysis re-analyzed previously published TCR beta repertoires from several hundred donors and added high-resolution HLA genotyping. A few DR-DQ haplotypes were handled as single units for association and clustering because linkage in the cohort was strong. Across some 400 genotyped donors of the cohort, an average of roughly 250,000 unique TCR beta nucleotide sequences per donor were sequenced, and roughly 17% of those sequences were non-productive. Donor age, sex, ethnicity and CMV serostatus were compiled alongside the repertoire data. An early release that covered about 600 HLA-typed donors contained approximately 290 gigabases of sequencing data and 70 million to 100 million unique TCR sequences. The study aimed to test whether signatures of past pathogen exposure could be identified by cataloging public T cell receptors. In addition to the first cohort of 500 to 850 subjects, a separate validation cohort of approximately 110 different subjects was used. The number of donors typed differed by locus, with roughly 620-630 for A, B, C, DRB1 and DQB1, 522 for DQA1, over 600 for DPA1, and 400 to 490 for DPB1. Among the approximately 400 genotyped donors, around 81% belonged to the genetic ancestry cluster associated with self-reported Caucasian donors. To predict cytomegalovirus infection status, the study combined high-throughput TCR immunosequencing, statistical association of individual TCRs with disease status, and machine learning. An earlier analysis of 450 to 750 of the donors used high-throughput TCR beta sequencing to judge whether each TCR beta V gene segment behaved as functional or pseudogenic. The study used immunosequencing to profile the T cell repertoires of approximately 640 subjects and linked those repertoires to cytomegalovirus serostatus. Genome-wide SNP genotypes for about three fifths of the 666 donors were used in a later genetic analysis, which treated that subset as a discovery cohort. HLA typing included class I and class II loci at four-digit resolution. General study outcomes and caveats: In vitro tests confirmed that a few of the cytomegalovirus-associated TCR beta chains recognize cytomegalovirus antigens. Linkage disequilibrium might explain the correlated functional status among segregating V segments, but an unknown experimental factor could not be excluded. At a false discovery rate of 0.05, a later analysis linked 16,951 TCR beta sequences to specific HLA alleles. The classifier was reported to diagnose cytomegalovirus status with high specificity and sensitivity in both the original cohort and the validation cohort. Because HLA typing was missing for some donors at each locus, association tests included only the typed subset. A group of highly shared sequence variants was considered likely to be a technical artifact of the sequencing pipeline. The presence/absence analyses assumed that sequencing depth was roughly uniform across donors, and that assumption may not be true. A further reported finding was that TCR beta sequences accurately predicted the HLA-A and HLA-B alleles for most subjects in the first cohort. Broadly in line with IMGT annotations, most TCR beta V segments showed up in productive rearrangements about 87% or about 30% of the time in an earlier analysis of a few hundred of the donors. The study listed 150 to 200 TCR beta chains as associated with cytomegalovirus. In a later analysis, most CMV-associated TCR beta chains were found to appear HLA-restricted, with HLA associations seemingly driven largely by CMV exposure. The authors suggested that the approach could potentially be extended to other disease states and immunological phenotypes. According to a later analysis, TCR association rates differed among HLA loci, with DRB1 alleles showing the most associated TCRs and HLA-C alleles showing the fewest. For the cohort, immune exposure information was limited to CMV serostatus. According to a later analysis, parvovirus B19, influenza, CMV and Epstein-Barr virus appeared linked to several top co-occurrence clusters. Assigning TCR associations to individual alleles was difficult when HLA alleles, especially DR and DQ, strongly co-occurred. An association between a missense DCLRE1C variant and V-gene and J-gene trimming of TCR beta chains was found in a later genetic analysis and replicated in an independent cohort. Because the 87-base-pair reads could not distinguish some IMGT-functional V segments, including TRBV6-2 and TRBV6-3, those segments were excluded. About 15 rarely observed V segments, including chromosome 9 orphons, were excluded from the earlier analysis of about 600 of the donors because counts were too low. Most TCR sequences were seen in very few donors, while some public TCRs were found in many individuals. In a later analysis, HLA-associated TCR beta chains showed more clonal expansion and lower generation probabilities than non-associated chains that were equally common. In a later genetic analysis, fewer N-insertions in productive TCRs were reported among donors in an Asian-associated ancestry cluster than the 666-donor mean. Only TCR beta chains were sequenced in this cohort, and the absence of alpha or paired-chain data limited detectable features.

Libraries were prepared through the immunoSEQ multiplex PCR assay. A mixture of 60 forward primers for TCR Vbeta segments and 13 reverse primers for TCR Jbeta segments was used in the multiplex PCR. A multiplex PCR assay on genomic DNA amplified the CDR3 region of rearranged TCR beta genes. The amplified TCR beta libraries were sequenced on the Illumina HiSeq System as 87-base-pair reads. Per the original workflow: A later analysis tallied 70 million to 100 million unique TCR beta chains across the 610 or so repertoires, and approximately 11 million of those chains were shared by two or more donors. Raw reads were error-corrected and collapsed into unique sequences by a nearest-neighbor algorithm in which closely related sequences were merged to remove PCR and sequencing errors. Alignment of CDR3 sequences to IMGT reference sequences was used to assign V, D and J gene segments. For a sequence to be retained, at least a six-nucleotide match to both a V gene segment and a J gene segment was required. Rearrangements were classified as productive when the CDR3 lacked stop codons and remained in frame with V and J, and all other rearrangements were classified as non-productive. Following IMGT convention, CDR3 was defined as the stretch from the second conserved V-encoded cysteine up to the conserved J-encoded phenylalanine. Sequences without an unambiguous match to a single V gene segment were excluded from the earlier analysis of about 640 of the donors. In an earlier analysis of a few hundred of the donors, a V segment was called functional when productive rearrangements were above 56.7%, and segregating when the standard deviation between donors exceeded 5%. To diagnose cytomegalovirus status from the catalog of TCR beta chain sequences, a statistical classification framework was built. In a later analysis, V and J genes were assigned by comparing TCR nucleotide sequences against IMGT/GENE-DB human TR gene sequences. The TCRdist pipeline was used in a later analysis to assign CDR3 sequences and most-parsimonious VDJ recombination scenarios. In a later analysis, each TCR beta chain was defined by its CDR3 amino acid sequence together with its V-gene family, and reads lacking a unique V-gene family were excluded. As a way to deal with suspected cross-contamination and a sequencing artifact, a later analysis dropped approximately 570 nucleotide sequences that were highly shared and had low generation probability. A later analysis calculated a clonal expansion index for each public chain from normalized within-repertoire ranks of inferred template counts. In a later analysis, generation probabilities were computed with a VDJ recombination model fitted to out-of-frame rearrangements, and the resulting probabilities were checked against IGoR. A later analysis scored TCR-TCR, TCR-HLA and TCR-CMV co-occurrence with hypergeometric tests, applying a repertoire-size bias correction to TCR pairs. In a later analysis, false discovery rates were estimated by permuting HLA or CMV assignments 20 times. A later analysis grouped co-occurring TCRs with DBSCAN, adding TCRdist sequence similarity when clustering within HLA-allele-positive subsets. Repertoires with fewer than 30,000 or more than 120,000 public chains, plus five repertoires with anomalous nucleotide sharing, were excluded from co-occurrence clustering. TCRdb obtained this table from immuneACCESS and retained in-frame rearrangements with V and J assigned. These tables miss some clones; where compared with another copy, unresolved V genes account for less than half of the shortfall, and the remainder is unexplained. The D gene and trimming were derived from the DNA, and the V and J assignments and clone size from that table. The sample data list about 140,000 clones, and roughly 80% of these were observed just once. In total, the top ten clones hold 4.5% to 6% of the sample.

The rearrangement joined TRBV4-2 to TRBJ2-3, with 7 bases matching TRBD2. This receptor was identified in a woman aged 50 to 65 in good health and CMV-seronegative. The sequenced sample consisted of PBMCs. At the DNA level, the sequence is TGTGCCAGCAGCCAAGGATCGAGGGCGGGAGCAGATACGCAGTATTTT. Its protein product is CASSQGSRAGADTQYF.